This T cell receptor beta chain came from a study of blood T cell repertoires in COVID-19. Study context: Acute and convalescent COVID-19 specimens originated in the United States, Italy and Spain. PBMCs, B-cell-depleted T cells, or T cells were the source of the cDNA or gDNA that made up the material.

Using immunoSEQ multiplex PCR, the repertoire was profiled, and TCRdb retains in-frame clones only, with some absent. The top ten hold 3% to 3.5% of the sample, which has 200,000 to 250,000 clones, roughly 90% seen once. The CDR3 is 16 amino acids. Trimming shortened V by 0 bases and J by 10 bases, and 16 bases separated the two germline ends. Germline V CDR1 and CDR2: SGHTA, FQGNSA. Participants came from about 23 US areas, aged roughly 18 to 89 years. Sequencing was performed on PBMCs or T cells enriched from blood (not recorded which). This TCR was recovered from a woman in her forties or fifties in a cohort exposed to, infected with or recovered from COVID-19 (not recorded which). The chain combines TRBV7-2 with TRBJ1-6, with a weak D call TRBD1 (5 bases). CDR3 bases: TGTGCCAGCAGCTTAGCCGAGCAGGGTGGATACTCACCCCTCCACTTT. It specifies CASSLAEQGGYSPLHF. Full variable domain (outside the CDR3, taken from reference TRBV7-2 and TRBJ1-6): GAGVSQSPSNKVTEKGKDVELRCDPISGHTALYWYRQSLGQGLEFLIYFQGNSAPDKSGLPSDRFSAERTGGSVSTLTIQRTQQEDSAVYLCASSLAEQGGYSPLHFGNGTRLTVT.